One TCR beta chain is described in this entry. In the original workflow: The authors estimated nucleated cell counts from reference gene primer amplification. Repertoires were generated with immunoSEQ multiplex PCR, while TCRdb's copy carries only in-frame clones and drops some. The V and J calls and the clone size are those of that table, but D and trimming were determined from the DNA. The sample records approximately 230,000 clones, approximately 80% being singletons. This sample was taken from a study of blood T cell repertoires in COVID-19. Across the whole study: Samples came from the United States, Italy and Spain, spanning acute and convalescent COVID-19. The cDNA or gDNA used as material had been derived from T cells, B-cell-depleted T cells, or PBMCs.

Trimming removed 2 bases from V and 8 bases from J, with 10 bases in between. CDR3 size: 14 residues. Germline lookup yields CDR1 PRHDT and CDR2 FYEKMQ (reference sequence). Sequences were obtained from peripheral blood. The source of this sequence is a woman aged 40 to 50 with active or convalescent COVID-19. V usage is TRBV13 and J usage is TRBJ1-6, with D perhaps matching TRBD1 (5 bases). The CDR3 spells CASSLMGGDSPLHF. CDR3 coding DNA: TGTGCCAGCAGCTTAATGGGGGGAGATTCACCCCTCCACTTT.